This is a list of T cell receptor beta chains from one sample in a study of T cell changes during pregnancy in multiple sclerosis. Clones were read by immunoSEQ multiplex PCR, and TCRdb kept only the in-frame ones, dropping some. The sample shows around 78,000 clones, around 91% of them seen only once. The sample here was peripheral blood, taken in the third trimester of pregnancy. Receptors were obtained from a female donor in good health, enrolled as a control in a pregnancy study. Both conserved end residues are part of each CDR3. D genes are given only for firm matches. Size tells how often a clone was seen (once, few, many) or the class of an expanded clone, and some rows leave it out.

d_call: -; cdr3_length: 17; j_call: TRBJ1-5; v_call: TRBV11-3; clone_size: -; cdr3_aa: CASSLVLQGGRDQPQHF; cdr3_nt: TGTGCCAGCAGCTTAGTCTTACAGGGCGGGAGGGATCAGCCCCAGCATTTT
d_call: -; cdr3_length: 13; j_call: TRBJ1-5; v_call: TRBV18; clone_size: -; cdr3_aa: CASSPANDQPQHF; cdr3_nt: TGTGCCAGCTCACCAGCGAATGATCAGCCCCAGCATTTT
d_call: -; cdr3_length: 14; j_call: TRBJ1-2; v_call: TRBV5-4; clone_size: -; cdr3_aa: CASSLYQGGGGYTF; cdr3_nt: TGTGCCAGCAGCTTGTACCAGGGAGGGGGTGGCTACACCTTC
d_call: TRBD1; cdr3_length: 16; j_call: TRBJ2-1; v_call: TRBV7-6; clone_size: -; cdr3_aa: CASSLVSGGGYNEQFF; cdr3_nt: TGTGCCAGCAGCTTAGTGTCAGGGGGCGGTTACAATGAGCAGTTCTTC
d_call: -; cdr3_length: 15; j_call: TRBJ1-1; v_call: TRBV6-5; clone_size: -; cdr3_aa: CASSSPGHPNTEAFF; cdr3_nt: TGTGCCAGCAGTAGCCCGGGACACCCGAACACTGAAGCTTTCTTT
d_call: -; cdr3_length: 15; j_call: TRBJ2-4; v_call: TRBV7-9; clone_size: once; cdr3_aa: CASSLGVTGINIQYF; cdr3_nt: TGTGCCAGCAGCTTAGGAGTAACAGGGATAAACATTCAGTACTTC
d_call: -; cdr3_length: 15; j_call: TRBJ2-1; v_call: TRBV5-1; clone_size: -; cdr3_aa: CASSLGQSSYNEQFF; cdr3_nt: TGCGCCAGCAGTTTAGGACAGAGCTCCTACAATGAGCAGTTCTTC
d_call: -; cdr3_length: 11; j_call: TRBJ2-2; v_call: TRBV6-6; clone_size: -; cdr3_aa: CASGGNGELFF; cdr3_nt: TGTGCCAGCGGGGGGAACGGGGAGCTGTTTTTT
d_call: TRBD2; cdr3_length: 16; j_call: TRBJ2-7; v_call: TRBV18; clone_size: -; cdr3_aa: CASSPGLAAGTNEQYF; cdr3_nt: TGTGCCAGCTCACCGGGACTAGCGGCAGGCACTAACGAGCAGTACTTC
d_call: TRBD2; cdr3_length: 18; j_call: TRBJ2-5; v_call: TRBV9; clone_size: -; cdr3_aa: CASSVDIGLAGGKETQYF; cdr3_nt: TGTGCCAGCAGCGTAGATATAGGGCTAGCGGGAGGAAAAGAGACCCAGTACTTC
d_call: TRBD1; cdr3_length: 17; j_call: TRBJ1-6; v_call: TRBV19; clone_size: -; cdr3_aa: CASSVSPRRTGNSPLHF; cdr3_nt: TGTGCCAGTTCCGTTTCTCCCCGACGGACAGGGAATTCACCCCTCCACTTT
d_call: -; cdr3_length: 14; j_call: TRBJ1-6; v_call: TRBV6-1; clone_size: once; cdr3_aa: CASRDSSYNSPLHF; cdr3_nt: TGTGCCAGCAGAGACAGCTCCTATAATTCACCCCTCCACTTT
d_call: TRBD2; cdr3_length: 13; j_call: TRBJ2-7; v_call: TRBV6-1; clone_size: -; cdr3_aa: CAHSSSGSYEQYF; cdr3_nt: TGTGCCCACTCATCTAGCGGATCCTACGAGCAGTACTTC
d_call: TRBD1; cdr3_length: 15; j_call: TRBJ2-5; v_call: TRBV7-2; clone_size: -; cdr3_aa: CASSSGQGAVETQYF; cdr3_nt: TGTGCCAGCAGCTCCGGACAGGGGGCCGTAGAGACCCAGTACTTC
d_call: TRBD1; cdr3_length: 15; j_call: TRBJ1-2; v_call: TRBV27; clone_size: -; cdr3_aa: CASSLSGQGFYGYTF; cdr3_nt: TGTGCCAGCAGTTTATCGGGACAGGGCTTCTATGGCTACACCTTC
d_call: -; cdr3_length: 14; j_call: TRBJ1-6; v_call: TRBV30; clone_size: few; cdr3_aa: CAWSVLVGSSPLHF; cdr3_nt: TGTGCCTGGAGTGTACTCGTGGGCTCTTCACCCCTCCACTTT
d_call: -; cdr3_length: 17; j_call: TRBJ1-2; v_call: TRBV7-6; clone_size: -; cdr3_aa: CASSLGGAIISNYGYTF; cdr3_nt: TGTGCCAGCAGCTTAGGGGGCGCGATAATTTCTAACTATGGCTACACCTTC
d_call: -; cdr3_length: 14; j_call: TRBJ1-4; v_call: TRBV5-4; clone_size: -; cdr3_aa: CASSLKETSEKLFF; cdr3_nt: TGTGCCAGCAGCTTAAAGGAGACGAGCGAAAAACTGTTTTTT
d_call: TRBD2; cdr3_length: 15; j_call: TRBJ2-3; v_call: TRBV7-9; clone_size: -; cdr3_aa: CASSQGLWNTDTQYF; cdr3_nt: TGTGCCAGCAGCCAGGGACTATGGAACACAGATACGCAGTATTTT
d_call: -; cdr3_length: 12; j_call: TRBJ2-7; v_call: TRBV6-6; clone_size: -; cdr3_aa: CASSYGGTEQYF; cdr3_nt: TGTGCCAGCAGTTACGGGGGGACCGAGCAGTACTTC
d_call: TRBD2; cdr3_length: 14; j_call: TRBJ2-7; v_call: TRBV15; clone_size: -; cdr3_aa: CATSSGGRVYEQYF; cdr3_nt: TGTGCCACCAGCAGTGGCGGGAGGGTCTACGAGCAGTACTTC
d_call: -; cdr3_length: 15; j_call: TRBJ2-1; v_call: TRBV2; clone_size: -; cdr3_aa: CASSLQGWGYNEQFF; cdr3_nt: TGTGCCAGCAGTTTACAGGGCTGGGGCTACAATGAGCAGTTCTTC
d_call: -; cdr3_length: 12; j_call: TRBJ2-7; v_call: TRBV6-1; clone_size: -; cdr3_aa: CASSEQTYEQYF; cdr3_nt: TGTGCCAGCAGTGAACAGACCTACGAGCAGTACTTC